Here is one T cell receptor (beta chain) with its context. Its cognate antigen is unknown. The PCR contained 60 Vbeta and 13 Jbeta primers. TCRdb's copy holds only in-frame clones and misses some; the assay was immunoSEQ multiplex PCR. Of some 160,000 clones in the sample, over 75% were seen once. These data come from a study of cytomegalovirus exposure and HLA in healthy donors. The V end was cut by 3 bases, the J end by 2 bases, with 8 bases between. The CDR3 spans 12 residues. Germline V gene lookup returns CDR1 SQVTM and CDR2 ANQGSEA. Study results and limitations: In a later analysis, V- and J-gene trimming of beta chains associated with a DCLRE1C missense variant, replicated independently.

The sequence was obtained from a woman in her thirties in good health and CMV-seronegative. Sequencing was performed on PBMCs. The chain links TRBV29-1 to TRBJ2-7; unclear D gene. CDR3 sequence: CSVEAGPYEQYF. The DNA for the CDR3 is TGCAGCGTTGAGGCAGGCCCCTACGAGCAGTACTTC.